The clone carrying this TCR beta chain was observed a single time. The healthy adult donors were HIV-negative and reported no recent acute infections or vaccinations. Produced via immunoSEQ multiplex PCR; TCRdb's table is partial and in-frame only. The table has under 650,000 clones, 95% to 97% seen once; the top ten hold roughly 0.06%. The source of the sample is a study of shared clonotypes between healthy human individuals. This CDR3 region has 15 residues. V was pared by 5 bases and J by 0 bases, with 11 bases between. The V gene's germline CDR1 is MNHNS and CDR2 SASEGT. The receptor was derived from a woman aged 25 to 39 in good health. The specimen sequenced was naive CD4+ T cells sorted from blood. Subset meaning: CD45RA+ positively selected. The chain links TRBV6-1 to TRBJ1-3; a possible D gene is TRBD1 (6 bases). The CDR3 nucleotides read TGTGCCAGCAGTTTCACAGGGATCTCTGGAAACACCATATATTTT. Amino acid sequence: CASSFTGISGNTIYF.